This T cell receptor beta chain was identified during a study of T cell clonality in common variable immunodeficiency. By frequency in the sample, this clone is medium-sized. What it binds is not known. The read stops 3 residues short of the end of the CDR3; the missing end is completed from the germline J gene. V gave up 6 bases and J gave up 3 bases, with 14 bases separating them. The CDR3 runs to 13 residues. In germline, CDR1 is DFQATT, CDR2 SNEGSKA (reference sequence). Study findings and constraints: In common variable immunodeficiency, TCR beta chains reportedly carried fewer deletions and N-nucleotide insertions. CVID patient heterogeneity limited repertoire-clinical complication correlations. Compared with healthy controls, CVID subjects showed increased TCRbeta clonality, mostly in about a third. Compared with controls, CVID subjects had fewer shared TCRbeta clones.

The CVID group had fewer than 19 females and 25 to 30 males, mean age around 40. Clones were read by immunoSEQ multiplex PCR, and TCRdb kept only the in-frame ones, dropping some. Listed here are 25,000 to 30,000 clones without any singletons, the top ten holding 2.5% to 3.5%. The J gene is TRBJ1-2, the V gene TRBV20-1, with D possibly TRBD1 on 6 matching bases. The source material was peripheral blood mononuclear cells. The TCR sequence derives from a human donor with common variable immunodeficiency. The DNA read from the CDR3 is TGCAGTGCCGGGACACCTACCGACTATGGC. Residues: CSAGTPTDYG. The CDR3 in full is CSAGTPTDYGYTF.